Described below is a single T cell receptor (beta chain) sequence and its context. Method: immunoSEQ multiplex PCR; TCRdb's copy keeps in-frame clones and lacks some. Counted here are about 350,000 clones, 92% occurring once; the ten biggest clones make up under 4%. The data belong to a study of Ad26.COV2.S vaccination and SARS-CoV-2 variants. This CDR3 contains 15 residues. Trimming left V 5 bases short and J 2 bases short, with 14 bases between. Germline V lookup: CDR1 SGHTA, CDR2 FQGNSA. The input for sequencing was peripheral blood, taken after recovery from COVID-19. The sequence derives from a human donor who had recovered from COVID-19. V usage is TRBV7-2 and J usage is TRBJ2-3; D is unresolved. The CDR3 bases are TGTGCCAGCAGCCTAGGATCCCAGTCCACAGATACGCAGTATTTT. It specifies CASSLGSQSTDTQYF.